Below, 21 T cell receptor beta chains from the same sample are listed, as sequenced in a study of blood T cell repertoires in COVID-19. Libraries were prepared by immunoSEQ multiplex PCR; TCRdb keeps only in-frame clonotypes and omits some of them. The sample contains about 180,000 clones, about 89% of which appear only once. The sequenced material came from peripheral blood. The origin of the receptors is a man aged 18 to 29 who had recovered from COVID-19.

The chain has TRBV27 and TRBJ2-7; TRBD1 aligns across 10 bases. The CDR3 runs 16 residues. V lost 3 bases to trimming and J lost 1 base; unmatched junction nucleotides: 6. Germline V gene data show CDR1 as MNHEY and CDR2 as SMNVEV (reference sequence). The CDR3 DNA reads TGTGCCAGCAGTTTTTCGGGACAGGGGCGTTCCTACGAGCAGTACTTC. Translation: CASSFSGQGRSYEQYF.

The genes are TRBV6-2 or TRBV6-3 and TRBJ2-5, with D perhaps matching TRBD2 (6 bases). In germline, CDR1 is MNHEY, CDR2 SVGEGT. The CDR3 has 14 residues. Trimming removed 0 bases from V and 5 bases from J, with 10 bases in between. In nucleotides, the CDR3 is TGTGCCAGCAGTTACTCAGGGGAGGTGGAGACCCAGTACTTC. Protein sequence: CASSYSGEVETQYF.

The chain recombines TRBV9 with TRBJ2-3, with 11 bases that match TRBD2. After removal of 3 bases from V and 8 bases from J, the junction contained 8 bases not matched to a gene. The CDR3 runs to 15 residues. Germline V CDR1 and CDR2: SGDLS, YYNGEE. This CDR3 reads CASSASSGRFVTQYF. The CDR3, as DNA: TGTGCCAGCAGCGCGTCTAGCGGGAGGTTCGTTACGCAGTATTTT.

A few counts support this clone. The chain has TRBV18 and TRBJ1-2; no definite D call. V shed 3 bases and J shed 6 bases, with 14 bases lying between them. There are 14 residues in the CDR3. Germline assignment: CDR1 KGHSH and CDR2 LQKENI. In DNA, the CDR3 is TGTGCCAGCTCACCTTCTCCGGCAACAGATGGCTACACCTTC. It translates to CASSPSPATDGYTF.

This chain joins TRBV10-3 and TRBJ2-1, with 9 nucleotides matching TRBD1. This CDR3 is built from 13 residues. Germline values: CDR1 ENHRY, CDR2 SYGVKD. Trimming took 6 bases from V and 9 from J; bases not matched to a gene: 6. CDR3 loop: CAISPQGAGEQFF. The CDR3 DNA reads TGTGCCATCAGCCCACAGGGGGCGGGTGAGCAGTTCTTC.

This clone occurred once. J is TRBJ1-6 and V is TRBV9; D is uncertain. CDR1 and CDR2 (germline): SGDLS, YYNGEE. The CDR3 contains 15 residues. Trimming removed 4 bases at V and 5 bases at J, with 13 bases between. The CDR3 protein is CASSPTNGDNSPLHF. DNA of the CDR3: TGTGCCAGCAGCCCAACCAACGGTGATAATTCACCCCTCCACTTT. Full variable domain (outside the CDR3, taken from reference TRBV9 and TRBJ1-6): DSGVTQTPKHLITATGQRVTLRCSPRSGDLSVYWYQQSLDQGLQFLIQYYNGEERAKGNILERFSAQQFPDLHSELNLSSLELGDSALYFCASSPTNGDNSPLHFGNGTRLTVT.

The chain employs TRBV5-6 and TRBJ2-1; 13 nucleotides align to TRBD2. The CDR3 has 18 amino acids. The germline CDR1 and CDR2 sequences are SGHDT and YYEEEE. V dropped 0 bases and J dropped 0; count of bases not matched to a gene: 3. CDR3 residues: CASSLELAGGFSYNEQFF. The CDR3 nucleotides read TGTGCCAGCAGCTTGGAACTAGCGGGGGGGTTCTCCTACAATGAGCAGTTCTTC.

This rearrangement joins TRBV6-7 to TRBJ1-3; tentatively, D is TRBD1 (5 bases). TRBV6-7 has ORF status, its function being uncertain. The ends were cut back, 2 bases at V and 6 bases at J, with 14 bases in the middle. The CDR3 spans 15 residues. The CDR3 here is CASSYRGHRVNTIYF. DNA of the CDR3: TGTGCCAGCAGTTACAGGGGTCATAGGGTAAACACCATATATTTT.

This chain joins TRBV27 and TRBJ1-5, with unresolved D. The germline V and J ends were trimmed by 1 base and 2 bases, with 6 bases remaining between them. In germline, CDR1 is MNHEY, CDR2 SMNVEV (reference sequence). The CDR3 spans 14 residues. The CDR3 reads CASSLWAGNQPQHF. Here the CDR3 DNA reads TGTGCCAGCAGTTTATGGGCAGGCAATCAGCCCCAGCATTTT.

This clone has a handful of counts. The rearrangement uses TRBV18 and TRBJ1-1, with D unresolved. This CDR3 spans 13 amino acids. The germline V gene encodes CDR1 KGHSH and CDR2 LQKENI. V lost 11 bases, J lost 0 bases, and 13 bases lay in between. CDR3 bases: TGTGCCGCCACTACCTCCTTGAACACTGAAGCTTTCTTT. Protein: CAATTSLNTEAFF.

The chain is built from TRBV7-9 and TRBJ2-1; D possibly corresponds to TRBD2 (6 bases). CDR1 SEHNR and CDR2 FQNEAQ come from the germline V gene (reference sequence). The CDR3 covers 15 residues. Trimming removed 3 bases at V and 0 bases at J, with 9 bases between. The CDR3 protein is CASSFPGASYNEQFF. For the CDR3, the DNA is TGTGCCAGCAGCTTTCCGGGAGCCTCCTACAATGAGCAGTTCTTC.

The chain carries TRBV6-2 or TRBV6-3 and TRBJ2-5, with 9 bases identical to TRBD1. CDR1 and CDR2 (germline): MNHEY, SVGEGT. Trimming at V came to 6 bases and at J to 2 bases, leaving 7 bases not matched to a gene. The CDR3 loop spans 15 amino acids. CDR3 bases: TGTGCCAGCAGCCGGGACAGGGTCTCTCAAGAGACCCAGTACTTC. It codes for CASSRDRVSQETQYF.

CDR3 sequence: CASSQNRGIVETQYF. CDR3 coding DNA: TGTGCCAGCAGTCAAAACAGGGGAATTGTGGAGACCCAGTACTTC. This chain joins TRBV28 and TRBJ2-5; 7 nucleotides line up with TRBD1. V was clipped by 5 bases and J by 5 bases; unmatched bases: 11. The germline gives CDR1 MDHEN, CDR2 SYDVKM. This CDR3 region has 15 residues.

The chain couples TRBV18 to TRBJ2-7; TRBD1 aligns across 7 bases. Trimming took 2 bases from V and 7 from J; bases not matched to a gene: 5. The CDR3 is made up of 13 amino acids. The V gene's germline CDR1 is KGHSH and CDR2 LQKENI. The CDR3 here is CASSPSVQGEQYF. Here the CDR3 DNA reads TGTGCCAGCTCACCATCCGTACAGGGGGAGCAGTACTTC.

V gene TRBV2 combines with J gene TRBJ2-1; possibly TRBD1 for D (5 bases). The CDR3 is 11 amino acids. Germline assignment: CDR1 SNHLY and CDR2 FYNNEI. Trimming removed 3 bases at V and 14 bases at J, with 11 bases between. The CDR3 DNA reads TGTGCCAGCAGTGAGATACAGGTGGAGTTCTTC. Its translation is CASSEIQVEFF.

The V gene is TRBV10-3, the J gene TRBJ1-1; D gene unclear. V shed 3 bases and J shed 8 bases, with 10 bases lying between them. This CDR3 has 12 residues. Germline CDR1 ENHRY, CDR2 SYGVKD. The chain's CDR3 is CAISDGGYEAFF. The CDR3 region has the DNA TGTGCCATCAGTGACGGAGGCTACGAAGCTTTCTTT.

V gene TRBV25-1 combines with J gene TRBJ2-2; no clear D. Trimming removed 0 bases at V and 7 bases at J, with 6 bases between. The CDR3 is 13 amino acids. Germline lookup yields CDR1 MGHDK and CDR2 SYGVNS. The CDR3 region has the DNA TGTGCCAGCAGTGAATACACGGGCGGGGAGCTGTTTTTT. Encoded protein: CASSEYTGGELFF.

The genes are TRBV30 and TRBJ1-1; tentative D call: TRBD1 (5 bases). CDR3 length: 17 amino acids. V was pared by 1 base and J by 3 bases, with 21 bases between. The germline V gene encodes CDR1 GTSNPN and CDR2 SVGIG (reference sequence). CDR3: CAWSDKTPGRVDTEAFF. The CDR3 nucleotides are TGTGCCTGGAGTGATAAAACTCCGGGCAGGGTGGACACTGAAGCTTTCTTT.

This chain connects TRBV5-1 to TRBJ2-7; the D gene is possibly TRBD1 (5 bases). Trimming removed 0 bases at V and 4 bases at J, with 8 bases between. CDR1 and CDR2 (germline): SGHRS, YFSETQ. This CDR3 is 13 amino acids long. The CDR3 region has the DNA TGCGCCAGCAGCTTGGAATCAGGGTACGAGCAGTACTTC. Protein sequence: CASSLESGYEQYF.

V and J are TRBV10-3 and TRBJ2-1, with 7 bases aligning to TRBD2. The CDR3 is 15 amino acids. The germline CDR1 and CDR2 sequences are ENHRY and SYGVKD. V lost 3 bases and J lost 8; bases outside the gene matches: 10. The CDR3 sequence is CAISEQYAGADEQFF. For the CDR3, the DNA is TGTGCCATCAGTGAACAGTACGCGGGAGCAGATGAGCAGTTCTTC.

CDR3 amino acids: CASSEPGDNEQFF. In DNA, the CDR3 is TGTGCCAGCAGTGAACCGGGAGACAATGAGCAGTTCTTC. The chain carries TRBV6-1 and TRBJ2-1; maybe TRBD2 (6 bases). With 2 bases removed from V and 5 bases from J, the gap between germline ends came to 7 bases. The CDR3 has 13 amino acids. From germline, CDR1 is MNHNS and CDR2 SASEGT.